Here is one TCR beta chain with its context. Its specificity is unknown. This CDR3 is 15 amino acids long. The ends were cut back, 0 bases at V and 4 bases at J, with 12 bases in the middle. Germline assignment: CDR1 LGHNA and CDR2 YSLEER. This entry comes from a study of cytomegalovirus exposure and HLA in healthy donors. Study-wide points: Per published reports, the classifier diagnosed cytomegalovirus status with high specificity and sensitivity. Data from an earlier analysis indicated that most TCR beta V segments were productive either about 90% or about 30% of the time. Trimming of TCR beta V- and J-genes showed a link, identified in a later analysis, to a missense DCLRE1C variant.

Use of 60 Vbeta and 13 Jbeta primers characterized the PCR. Only in-frame clones appear in the TCRdb table, and some are missing; sequencing was by immunoSEQ multiplex PCR. Among approximately 74,000 clones listed, about four fifths were seen once. The V call is TRBV4-3, the J call TRBJ1-1; D possibly corresponds to TRBD1 (6 bases). This receptor was taken from a woman aged 25 to 45 in good health and CMV-seronegative. The sample comprised PBMCs. CDR3 in DNA: TGCGCCAGCAGCCAAGAGGCACAGGGAGCCACTGAAGCTTTCTTT. Translating it yields CASSQEAQGATEAFF.